These 2 T cell receptor beta chains originate from one sample sequenced in a study of vaccination and CD4 T cells after COVID-19. The treatment here: approximately 11-day PBMC culture with coronavirus spike peptide pools or control peptides (ViraFEST assay). Their recognized antigens are unknown. The Oncomine TCR Beta short-read assay sequenced DNA from cultured CD4+ T cells. Via MiXCR, TCRdb re-called the PCR reads, giving one row per CDR3 protein. The sample holds about 20,000 distinct CDR3 sequences, roughly 27% seen once. Sequenced input: cultured CD4+ T cells from blood. The source is a human donor with COVID-19.

The V and J genes are TRBV18 and TRBJ2-7; D unresolved. Germline values: CDR1 KGHSH, CDR2 LQKENI. CDR3 length: 13 amino acids. V shed 5 bases and J shed 2 bases, with 10 bases lying between them. CDR3 bases: TGTGCCAGCTCAGTCACAGAGACCTACGAGCAGTACTTC. Residues: CASSVTETYEQYF.

This clonotype was seen a few times. CDR3 in amino acids: CASSAPGGTYNEQFF. DNA of the CDR3: TGCGCCAGCAGTGCCCCCGGGGGTACCTACAATGAGCAGTTCTTC. The chain carries TRBV10-1 and TRBJ2-1; perhaps TRBD2 as D (6 bases). V was clipped by 4 bases and J by 2 bases, with 12 bases between them. The CDR3 has 15 amino acids. Germline CDR1 and CDR2: WNHNN and SYGVQD (reference sequence).